A selection of T cell receptor beta chains follows, all from one sample in a study of blood T cell repertoires in COVID-19. Clones were sequenced by immunoSEQ multiplex PCR, and TCRdb holds only the in-frame ones, with some missing. The sample contains 200,000 or so clones, around 84% of which appear only once. The source material was peripheral blood. The receptors originated from a man aged 25-40 years with active or convalescent COVID-19. CDR3s include the opening cysteine and the closing phenylalanine or tryptophan. The order of the fields is D gene, clone size, J gene, V gene, CDR3 DNA, CDR3 protein. A D gene is named only where the DNA matches it firmly. Where a row states a size, it is once, few, many or the class of an expanded clone; other rows omit it.

TRBD2 . TRBJ2-5 TRBV6-5 TGTGCCAGCGCACTAGCGGGAGTCGAGACCCAGTACTTC CASALAGVETQYF
TRBD1 . TRBJ2-2 TRBV25-1 TGTGCCAGCAGTCAGGACAGGTACTACACCGGGGAGCTGTTTTTT CASSQDRYYTGELFF
TRBD1 once TRBJ1-1 TRBV30 TGTGCCTGGAGTGTGGGGACAGGGCCGAACACTGAAGCTTTCTTT CAWSVGTGPNTEAFF
TRBD1 once TRBJ2-3 TRBV7-9 TGTGCCAGCAGCTTACTTGGCTTAGGGACAGGTGAAACAGATACGCAGTATTTT CASSLLGLGTGETDTQYF
. . TRBJ2-2 TRBV7-8 TGTGCCAGCAGCTCAGGGCCCTGGAAGGCCGCCGGGGAGCTGTTTTTT CASSSGPWKAAGELFF
TRBD1 . TRBJ1-1 TRBV7-3 TGTGCCAGCAGTCGCGGGACAGGTTCTAACACTGAAGCTTTCTTT CASSRGTGSNTEAFF
. . TRBJ2-5 TRBV4-1 TGCGCCAGCAGCCAGAACTCTGGGCCCAGCGGCGAGACCCAGTACTTC CASSQNSGPSGETQYF
TRBD1 . TRBJ1-2 TRBV6-5 TGTGCCGGCCGTCGACAGGGAGTAGACTATGGCTACACCTTC CAGRRQGVDYGYTF
. few TRBJ1-5 TRBV30 TGTGCCTGGAGGGGGAACGGGGAGCCCCAGCATTTT CAWRGNGEPQHF
. . TRBJ1-5 TRBV13 TGTGCCAGCAGCTTTGGGGGGAACCAGCCCCAGCATTTT CASSFGGNQPQHF
. . TRBJ2-1 TRBV1 TGCACCAGCAGCCAAGACGTGTACAATGAGCAGTTCTTC CTSSQDVYNEQFF
TRBD1 . TRBJ2-3 TRBV19 TGTGCCAGTAGTATAGTGAAGACAGGGGGCTACGGTACAGATACGCAGTATTTT CASSIVKTGGYGTDTQYF
. . TRBJ2-3 TRBV5-5 TGTGCCAGCAGCTTGCACCCACAGGGTACAGATACGCAGTATTTT CASSLHPQGTDTQYF
TRBD1 few TRBJ1-4 TRBV2 TGTGCCAGCAGTGTCACAGGGGGTACTGAAAAACTGTTTTTT CASSVTGGTEKLFF
. few TRBJ1-4 TRBV25-1 TGTGCCAGCAGTGAGGTCACCCGCGGAACTAATGAAAAACTGTTTTTT CASSEVTRGTNEKLFF
. . TRBJ1-4 TRBV6-5 TGTGCCAGCAGTTCCTTAGGGCAGGGTTATGAAAAACTGTTTTTT CASSSLGQGYEKLFF
. . TRBJ2-1 TRBV5-1 TGCGCCAGCAGCTTGGGGGAGACGTCCTACAATGAGCAGTTCTTC CASSLGETSYNEQFF
. . TRBJ2-1 TRBV7-2 TGTGCCAGCAGCTTCTCCGCGGGACCGAGCTCCTACAATGAGCAGTTCTTC CASSFSAGPSSYNEQFF
TRBD1 once TRBJ1-2 TRBV19 TGTGCCAGTAGTACCACGGACAGGGCCAACTATGGCTACACCTTC CASSTTDRANYGYTF
. . TRBJ2-5 TRBV3-1/TRBV3-2 TGTGCCAGCAGCCCGCTCGCGGCCCAAGAGACCCAGTACTTC CASSPLAAQETQYF
TRBD1 . TRBJ1-2 TRBV28 TGTGCCAGCAGTTTATTTCGGGACAGTAGTAACTATGGCTACACCTTC CASSLFRDSSNYGYTF
. . TRBJ1-1 TRBV30 TGTGCCTGGACAGGAATGAACACTGAAGCTTTCTTT CAWTGMNTEAFF
. few TRBJ1-5 TRBV19 TGTGCCAGTAGTCACCCAGGGGTGTGGCAGCCCCAGCATTTT CASSHPGVWQPQHF
TRBD1 . TRBJ1-2 TRBV28 TGTGCCAGCAGCCCGACAGGGCCCTATGGCTACACCTTC CASSPTGPYGYTF
. . TRBJ2-7 TRBV6-2/TRBV6-3 TGTGCCAGCAGTTACCGGGGACTGTCCTACGAGCAGTACTTC CASSYRGLSYEQYF
. . TRBJ2-7 TRBV30 TGTGCCTGGGGCGAGACAGGCGGCCCCTACGAGCAGTACTTC CAWGETGGPYEQYF
TRBD2 . TRBJ2-1 TRBV7-9 TGTGCCAGCAGCGACATTAGCGGGGCGCCCTACAATGAGCAGTTCTTC CASSDISGAPYNEQFF
TRBD2 . TRBJ2-1 TRBV27 TGTGCCAGCAGTTTCTATGCTCTAGCGGGAGGGAACAATGAGCAGTTCTTC CASSFYALAGGNNEQFF
. . TRBJ1-1 TRBV6-5 TGTGCCAGCAGTTACTCGGCGGACTTTCTCACTGAAGCTTTCTTT CASSYSADFLTEAFF
TRBD2 . TRBJ2-1 TRBV29-1 TGCAGCGTGGGGAGGACTAGCGGGGATGAGCAGTTCTTC CSVGRTSGDEQFF
TRBD1 . TRBJ1-2 TRBV7-9 TGTGCCAGCAGCGGGGATCACCGGGACAGGGGGCCGGACTATGGCTACACCTTC CASSGDHRDRGPDYGYTF
. . TRBJ1-3 TRBV29-1 TGCAGCGTTGCATCCCACTCTGGAAACACCATATATTTT CSVASHSGNTIYF
. . TRBJ1-6 TRBV2 TGTGCCAGCATCGGGACTGGAGGAGGGACACCCCTCCACTTT CASIGTGGGTPLHF
. . TRBJ1-2 TRBV5-5 TGTGCCAGCAGCTTGGGACAGCAAACTAACTATGGCTACACCTTC CASSLGQQTNYGYTF
TRBD1 . TRBJ1-6 TRBV10-3 TGTGCCATCAGTGAGTCTGTTGGACAGGGAGCTCGGAATTCACCCCTCCACTTT CAISESVGQGARNSPLHF
TRBD1 . TRBJ1-6 TRBV10-1 TGCGCCAGCAGTGAAGGGGACAGGAATTCACCCCTCCACTTT CASSEGDRNSPLHF
. . TRBJ1-4 TRBV2 TGTGCCAGCAGTTACAGGGTAACTAATGAAAAACTGTTTTTT CASSYRVTNEKLFF
. . TRBJ2-5 TRBV5-6 TGTGCCAGCAGCCCCGGCAGGCGGGGGCTAGAGACCCAGTACTTC CASSPGRRGLETQYF
TRBD2 . TRBJ2-7 TRBV5-4 TGTGCCAGTACGGCGGGGGGAGCCTACGAGCAGTACTTC CASTAGGAYEQYF
. few TRBJ1-2 TRBV21-1 TGTGCCAGCAGCAAAGTATGCCGGAACTATGGCTACACCTTC CASSKVCRNYGYTF
TRBD1 . TRBJ1-1 TRBV9 TGTGCCAGCAGCGTAGCTCACAGGGGGAACACTGAAGCTTTCTTT CASSVAHRGNTEAFF
TRBD1 few TRBJ2-2 TRBV7-2 TGTGCCAGCAGCTTAGCCTTGAGGGGACAGGGGGGAACCGGGGAGCTGTTTTTT CASSLALRGQGGTGELFF
. . TRBJ2-1 TRBV19 TGTGCCAGTAGTACGCGGGACTGGGGTTCCTACAATGAGCAGTTCTTC CASSTRDWGSYNEQFF
TRBD1 once TRBJ1-1 TRBV30 TGTGCCTGGAGTGTATCCAGGGGGGTTACTGAAGCTTTCTTT CAWSVSRGVTEAFF
. . TRBJ1-1 TRBV6-1 TGTGCCAGCAGTGACAGGGGAAACACTGAAGCTTTCTTT CASSDRGNTEAFF
TRBD1 . TRBJ2-2 TRBV6-5 TGTGCCAGTCGACAGGGGGCGAACACCGGGGAGCTGTTTTTT CASRQGANTGELFF
TRBD1 . TRBJ1-4 TRBV6-2/TRBV6-3 TGTGCCAGCAGCGATCTGACAGGGAAGGGTCAAAAACTGTTTTTT CASSDLTGKGQKLFF
. once TRBJ1-5 TRBV19 TGTGCCAGTAGTATCCCCATCCGGGATCAGCCCCAGCATTTT CASSIPIRDQPQHF
. . TRBJ2-7 TRBV6-2/TRBV6-3 TGTGCCAGCAGTTACAACGGACAATTCTACGAGCAGTACTTC CASSYNGQFYEQYF
. . TRBJ1-4 TRBV30 TGTGCCTGGGGGGCCGGTTCAACTAATGAAAAACTGTTTTTT CAWGAGSTNEKLFF